The 29 T cell receptor beta chains below all came from one sample that was sequenced in a study of immune evolution from preneoplasia to lung adenocarcinoma. Assay: immunoSEQ multiplex PCR; the TCRdb copy retains only in-frame clones and omits some. Seen here are roughly 10,000 clones, 76% observed once, and the top ten hold about 30%. Sequenced input: FFPE normal lung tissue adjacent to the tumor. The receptors originated from a person aged 55-75 years with lung adenocarcinoma. Some clones in this sample may be carry-over from other donors' samples.

The J gene is TRBJ2-7, the V gene TRBV19; 7 nucleotides agree with TRBD1. The J segment lost 9 bases and the V segment lost 5 bases, leaving 7 bases of the junction unmatched. The CDR3 runs to 12 residues. Germline CDR1 and CDR2: LNHDA and SQIVND (reference sequence). This chain's CDR3 is CASSDDRVRQYF. CDR3 DNA sequence: TGTGCCAGTAGTGACGACAGGGTTCGGCAGTACTTC.

This chain uses TRBV12-2 with TRBJ1-5. TRBV12-2 is deemed a pseudogene. The CDR3 loop spans 8 amino acids. The CDR3 DNA follows: TGTGCAAGTCTCCGCGAAAATTTT. It encodes CASLRENF.

This clone has only one observation. This rearrangement joins TRBV15 to TRBJ2-6; a weak D match, TRBD1 (5 bases). Germline assignment: CDR1 LNHNV and CDR2 YYDKDF (reference sequence). V gave up 3 bases and J gave up 0 bases, with 6 bases separating them. The CDR3 is 15 residues long. The CDR3 DNA sequence: TGTGCCACCAGCAGGGACAACTCTGGGGCCAACGTCCTGACTTTC. Its protein is CATSRDNSGANVLTF.

This chain links TRBV5-1 with TRBJ1-2; TRBD1 matches at 10 bases. CDR3 size: 15 residues. The V segment lost 3 bases and the J segment 7 bases; nucleotides outside the gene matches: 9. The germline CDR1 and CDR2 sequences are SGHRS and YFSETQ. The CDR3 nucleotides read TGCGCCAGCAGCTCGTCGACAGGGGGCTTAGGTGGCTACACCTTC. It is translated as CASSSSTGGLGGYTF.

V usage is TRBV28 and J usage is TRBJ1-5; D gene unclear. Per germline, CDR1 MDHEN and CDR2 SYDVKM. The CDR3 has 14 residues. The V gene lost 3 bases and the J gene lost 9 bases, with 15 bases spanning the gap. This CDR3 is CASSLGLESWPQHF. The CDR3, as DNA: TGTGCCAGCAGTTTGGGCTTGGAATCATGGCCCCAGCATTTT.

V usage is TRBV5-6 and J usage is TRBJ2-1; D possibly matches TRBD1 or TRBD2 (5 bases each). This CDR3 region has 13 residues. CDR1 is SGHDT and CDR2 is YYEEEE in the germline V gene. Trimming shortened V by 5 bases and J by 8 bases, and 14 bases separated the two germline ends. This CDR3 is CASSSTEGHEQFF. Here the CDR3 DNA reads TGTGCCAGCAGTTCTACCGAGGGGCATGAGCAGTTCTTC.

CDR3 protein: CASSLLGRGTEAFF. The CDR3 nucleotides read TGTGCCAGCAGTTTATTGGGCAGGGGCACTGAAGCTTTCTTT. The chain recombines TRBV28 with TRBJ1-1; D may be TRBD1 (6 bases). There are 14 residues in the CDR3. V was pared by 1 base and J by 4 bases, with 10 bases between. Germline CDR1 reads MDHEN; CDR2 reads SYDVKM. The whole variable domain, remainder taken from reference TRBV28 and TRBJ1-1, is DVKVTQSSRYLVKRTGEKVFLECVQDMDHENMFWYRQDPGLGLRLIYFSYDVKMKEKGDIPEGYSVSREKKERFSLILESASTNQTSMYLCASSLLGRGTEAFFGQGTRLTVV.

The chain has TRBV19 and TRBJ2-3; 7 bases match TRBD2. This CDR3 is 14 amino acids long. From germline, CDR1 is LNHDA and CDR2 SQIVND (reference sequence). The J segment lost 2 bases and the V segment lost 8 bases, leaving 7 bases of the junction unmatched. The CDR3 DNA sequence: TGTGCCAGTGGGGCTAGCGGTTACACAGATACGCAGTATTTT. This translates into CASGASGYTDTQYF. Supplemented by reference TRBV19 and TRBJ2-3, the full variable domain reads DGGITQSPKYLFRKEGQNVTLSCEQNLNHDAMYWYRQDPGQGLRLIYYSQIVNDFQKGDIAEGYSVSREKKESFPLTVTSAQKNPTAFYLCASGASGYTDTQYFGPGTRLTVL.

The chain joins TRBV5-1 to TRBJ2-1, with 10 positions matching TRBD2. Germline CDR1 SGHRS, CDR2 YFSETQ. J lost 9 bases, V lost 2 bases, and 5 bases had no gene match. The CDR3 contains 14 residues. For the CDR3, the DNA is TGCGCCAGCAGCTTCAGCGGGAGGGCCGGTGAGCAGTTCTTC. This gives the protein CASSFSGRAGEQFF. The full variable domain, completed using reference TRBV5-1 and TRBJ2-1, is KAGVTQTPRYLIKTRGQQVTLSCSPISGHRSVSWYQQTPGQGLQFLFEYFSETQRNKGNFPGRFSGRQFSNSRSEMNVSTLELGDSALYLCASSFSGRAGEQFFGPGTRLTVL.

This chain connects TRBV7-8 to TRBJ1-1; no firm D call. The V gene lost 1 base and the J gene lost 5 bases, with 11 bases spanning the gap. This CDR3 has 14 residues. Germline CDR1 reads SGHVS; CDR2 reads FQNEAQ. The DNA for the CDR3 is TGTGCCAGCAGCTTAGAAAGGTATCTAACTGAAGCTTTCTTT. Protein sequence: CASSLERYLTEAFF.

CDR3 loop: CASLGHYEQYF. CDR3 coding DNA: TGTGCCAGCCTCGGGCACTACGAGCAGTACTTC. The chain couples TRBV28 to TRBJ2-7; D ambiguous. The germline V and J ends were trimmed by 8 bases and 3 bases, with 8 bases remaining between them. This CDR3 contains 11 residues. Germline V CDR1 and CDR2: MDHEN, SYDVKM. Complete variable domain (other parts from reference TRBV28 and TRBJ2-7): DVKVTQSSRYLVKRTGEKVFLECVQDMDHENMFWYRQDPGLGLRLIYFSYDVKMKEKGDIPEGYSVSREKKERFSLILESASTNQTSMYLCASLGHYEQYFGPGTRLTVT.

The rearrangement joins TRBV7-7 to TRBJ1-2; 9 bases map to TRBD1. The CDR3 consists of 11 residues. Germline lookup yields CDR1 SSHAT and CDR2 FNYEAQ (reference sequence). The CDR3 sequence is CARDREEGYTF. As DNA, the CDR3 is TGTGCTAGGGACAGGGAGGAGGGCTACACCTTC.

CDR3 nucleotides: TGTGCCAGCTCACCAAATCTCCATGTCCCTGAAGCTTTCTTT. Translating it yields CASSPNLHVPEAFF. V gene TRBV18 combines with J gene TRBJ1-1; D remains unclear. The CDR3 runs to 14 residues. Germline V gene sequence: CDR1 KGHSH, CDR2 LQKENI. Trimming took 2 bases from V and 6 from J, leaving 13 bases between them.

This chain joins TRBV30 and TRBJ1-2; tentative D call: TRBD1 (5 bases). The CDR3 is made up of 15 amino acids. The ends were cut back, 1 base at V and 2 bases at J, with 14 bases in the middle. Per germline, CDR1 GTSNPN and CDR2 SVGIG (reference sequence). CDR3 residues: CAWSGWGEMNYGYTF. The CDR3 DNA reads as TGTGCCTGGAGTGGTTGGGGGGAGATGAACTATGGCTACACCTTC.

The V and J genes are TRBV5-8 and TRBJ1-2; D might be TRBD1 (6 bases). The CDR3 consists of 14 residues. CDR1 is SGHTS, CDR2 YDEGEE, per germline. Trimming took 0 bases from V and 7 from J, leaving 13 bases between them. The CDR3: CASSLVAGGSGYTF. CDR3 DNA: TGTGCCAGCAGCTTGGTTGCGGGGGGCTCTGGCTACACCTTC.

CDR3 coding DNA: TGTGCCAGCTCACCATCGCGGACCCGTTTGCGGAGGAACACTGAAGCTTTCTTT. It is translated as CASSPSRTRLRRNTEAFF. This rearrangement joins TRBV18 to TRBJ1-1; no reliable D call. Trimming took off 2 bases at V and 1 base at J, with 20 bases between the two ends. There are 18 residues in the CDR3. Germline V gene data show CDR1 as KGHSH and CDR2 as LQKENI. Supplemented by reference TRBV18 and TRBJ1-1, the full variable domain reads NAGVMQNPRHLVRRRGQEARLRCSPMKGHSHVYWYRQLPEEGLKFMVYLQKENIIDESGMPKERFSAEFPKEGPSILRIQQVVRGDSAAYFCASSPSRTRLRRNTEAFFGQGTRLTVV.

The chain recombines TRBV18 with TRBJ2-1, with TRBD1 identical over 11 bases. Germline V gene data show CDR1 as KGHSH and CDR2 as LQKENI. This CDR3 contains 16 residues. The ends lost 5 bases at V and 1 base at J; junction bases unmatched: 4. The CDR3 sequence: CASSARDRGSYNEQFF. CDR3 coding DNA: TGTGCCAGCTCAGCGAGGGACAGGGGGTCCTACAATGAGCAGTTCTTC.

About this clone itself: Other DNA sequences in the sample encode the same CDR3. This rearrangement joins TRBV6-1 to TRBJ2-6; possible D gene TRBD1, 6 bases. CDR3 length: 15 residues. Germline CDR1 and CDR2: MNHNS and SASEGT. The V and J ends lost 3 bases and 1 base respectively, with 7 bases between them. The CDR3 region has the DNA TGTGCCAGCAGTGACAGGGGATCTGGGGCCAACGTCCTGACTTTC. Amino acid sequence: CASSDRGSGANVLTF.

CDR3 DNA: TGTGCCAGTAGTCATCGACTAGCGGGTCCCGGTGGGGCAGATACGCAGTATTTT. Protein: CASSHRLAGPGGADTQYF. The chain employs TRBV19 and TRBJ2-3, with 10 positions matching TRBD2. With 5 bases clipped from V and 4 bases from J, the junction kept 15 bases outside the gene matches. Germline CDR1 LNHDA, CDR2 SQIVND (reference sequence). CDR3 size: 18 residues.

The rearrangement joins TRBV30 to TRBJ2-7; D possibly corresponds to TRBD1 (6 bases). Per germline, CDR1 GTSNPN and CDR2 SVGIG (reference sequence). V gave up 0 bases and J gave up 2 bases, with 11 bases separating them. The CDR3 has 14 amino acids. The CDR3 region is CAWSVGQGTYEQYF. The DNA for the CDR3 is TGTGCCTGGAGTGTAGGGCAGGGGACCTACGAGCAGTACTTC. Full variable domain (outside the CDR3, taken from reference TRBV30 and TRBJ2-7): SQTIHQWPATLVQPVGSPLSLECTVEGTSNPNLYWYRQAAGRGLQLLFYSVGIGQISSEVPQNLSASRPQDRQFILSSKKLLLSDSGFYLCAWSVGQGTYEQYFGPGTRLTVT.

This clone was picked up one time. This sequence joins TRBV5-1 and TRBJ2-3; weak D call: TRBD1 (6 bases). Germline lookup yields CDR1 SGHRS and CDR2 YFSETQ. CDR3 size: 12 residues. The V gene lost 7 bases and the J gene lost 5 bases, with 11 bases spanning the gap. CDR3 region: CASWIQGDTQYF. DNA for the CDR3: TGCGCCAGCTGGATACAGGGAGATACGCAGTATTTT.

This chain uses TRBV9 with TRBJ2-3; weak D call: TRBD1 (5 bases). V was pared by 2 bases and J by 3 bases, with 13 bases between. Germline lookup yields CDR1 SGDLS and CDR2 YYNGEE. The CDR3 has 15 amino acids. Here the CDR3 DNA reads TGTGCCAGCAGCGTGGTAGGGGTTAAGACAGATACGCAGTATTTT. Encoded protein: CASSVVGVKTDTQYF.

The chain couples TRBV6-5 to TRBJ2-7; the D gene is possibly TRBD2 (5 bases). The CDR3 runs 16 residues. The germline V gene has CDR1 MNHEY and CDR2 SVGAGI. Trimming shortened V by 0 bases and J by 0 bases, and 12 bases separated the two germline ends. For the CDR3, the DNA is TGTGCCAGCAGTTACTCGCCGGGAACAACCTCCTACGAGCAGTACTTC. Amino acid sequence: CASSYSPGTTSYEQYF.

The V call is TRBV5-1, the J call TRBJ2-1, with TRBD1 matching 10 bases. Trimming cost V 4 bases and J 8 bases; bases outside gene matches: 9. CDR1 and CDR2 (germline): SGHRS, YFSETQ. CDR3 size: 15 residues. In DNA, the CDR3 is TGCGCCAGCAGCACCGCGGGACAGGGGTTCGATGAGCAGTTCTTC. Its translation is CASSTAGQGFDEQFF.

The V and J genes are TRBV27 and TRBJ2-1; D possibly corresponds to TRBD2 (6 bases). The germline CDR1 and CDR2 sequences are MNHEY and SMNVEV (reference sequence). The germline V and J ends were trimmed by 8 bases and 5 bases, with 19 bases remaining between them. This CDR3 contains 15 residues. The CDR3 DNA sequence: TGTGCCAGCCGCCCCGGGACGCGGGACCACAATGAGCAGTTCTTC. Amino acids: CASRPGTRDHNEQFF.

Written as DNA, the CDR3 is TGTGCCAGCAGCTGGAGGGATGAGCAGTTCTTC. It specifies CASSWRDEQFF. The J gene is TRBJ2-1, the V gene TRBV5-5, with D tentatively TRBD2 (6 bases). The CDR3 sequence is 11 residues long. Trimming cost V 3 bases and J 8 bases, with 6 bases left between them. The germline gives CDR1 SGHKS, CDR2 YYEKEE (reference sequence).

The chain combines TRBV27 with TRBJ2-1, with TRBD2 matching over 7 bases. The CDR3 totals 16 residues. Germline lookup yields CDR1 MNHEY and CDR2 SMNVEV (reference sequence). V lost 4 bases to trimming and J lost 0 bases; unmatched junction nucleotides: 6. CDR3 amino acids: CASSSLLALSYNEQFF. The CDR3 DNA reads as TGTGCCAGCAGTTCATTACTAGCGCTCTCCTACAATGAGCAGTTCTTC.

J is TRBJ2-1 and V is TRBV5-6, with D possibly being TRBD2 (5 bases). The CDR3 sequence is 13 residues long. V was cut by 0 bases and J by 8 bases, with 9 bases left in between. In germline, CDR1 is SGHDT, CDR2 YYEEEE. DNA of the CDR3: TGTGCCAGCAGCTTGGGCGGGTTGGATGAGCAGTTCTTC. Translated, it gives CASSLGGLDEQFF.

A remark on this clone: In the same sample, other DNA sequences code for this CDR3. The rearrangement links TRBV7-9 to TRBJ2-5, with TRBD1 matching 7 bases. This CDR3 has 14 residues. The J segment lost 3 bases and the V segment lost 1 base, leaving 2 bases of the junction unmatched. Germline values: CDR1 SEHNR, CDR2 FQNEAQ (reference sequence). The CDR3 spells CASSLVGTEETQYF. The DNA for the CDR3 is TGTGCCAGCAGCTTAGTCGGGACAGAAGAGACCCAGTACTTC. Supplemented by reference TRBV7-9 and TRBJ2-5, the full variable domain reads DTGVSQNPRHKITKRGQNVTFRCDPISEHNRLYWYRQTLGQGPEFLTYFQNEAQLEKSRLLSDRFSAERPKGSFSTLEIQRTEQGDSAMYLCASSLVGTEETQYFGPGTRLLVL.